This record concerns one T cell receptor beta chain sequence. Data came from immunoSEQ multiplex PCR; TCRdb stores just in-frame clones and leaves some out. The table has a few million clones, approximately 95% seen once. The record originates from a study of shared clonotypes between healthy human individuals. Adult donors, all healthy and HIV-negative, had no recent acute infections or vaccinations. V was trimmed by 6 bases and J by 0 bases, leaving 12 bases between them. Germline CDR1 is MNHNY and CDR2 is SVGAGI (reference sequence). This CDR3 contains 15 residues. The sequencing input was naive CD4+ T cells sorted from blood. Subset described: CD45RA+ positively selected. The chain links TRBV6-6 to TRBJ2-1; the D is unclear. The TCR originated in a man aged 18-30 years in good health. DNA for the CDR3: TGTGCCAGCAGGCCAGACCCAAGCTCCTACAATGAGCAGTTCTTC. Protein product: CASRPDPSSYNEQFF.